This passage covers 10 T cell receptor beta chains from one sample sequenced in a study of beta chain features in type 1 diabetes. Points from the study as a whole: When Type 1 diabetes patients were examined, their TCRB CDR3s proved moderately but significantly shorter in all four CD4+ subsets.

These receptors' targets are unknown. TCRB transcripts that were expressed got sequenced, as all of the isolated RNA had been reverse transcribed. Profiling relied on immunoSEQ multiplex PCR, and the TCRdb table lists in-frame clones only, not all of them. Here the sample spans 50,000 or so clones, around 45% being singletons. The sample consisted of stem cell memory CD4+ T cells from blood. The source is a man under 40 with type 1 diabetes.

This clone was seen a handful of times. The chain is built from TRBV11-2 and TRBJ2-5; D not resolved. CDR1 and CDR2 (germline): SGHAT, FQNNGV. The CDR3 has 14 amino acids. Trimming took off 4 bases at V and 4 bases at J, with 13 bases between the two ends. This chain's CDR3 is CASSSLLVGETQYF. The CDR3 DNA reads TGTGCCAGCAGCTCCCTGCTAGTTGGAGAGACCCAGTACTTC.

This clone was counted between two and nine times. V is TRBV5-6 and J is TRBJ2-1; 8 bases map to TRBD2. V dropped 0 bases and J dropped 3; count of bases not matched to a gene: 2. The CDR3 covers 15 residues. Germline V gene lookup returns CDR1 SGHDT and CDR2 YYEEEE. The CDR3 region has the DNA TGTGCCAGCAGCTTGGGACTAGCGAGCTACAATGAGCAGTTCTTC. This sequence encodes CASSLGLASYNEQFF.

The chain combines TRBV5-1 with TRBJ2-7; 8 bases agree with TRBD2. This CDR3 region has 14 residues. The germline CDR1 and CDR2 sequences are SGHRS and YFSETQ. The trim removed 4 bases at V and 2 bases at J, leaving 5 bases unmatched. The CDR3 is CASSRSGETYEQYF. The DNA for the CDR3 is TGCGCCAGCAGCCGTAGCGGGGAGACCTACGAGCAGTACTTC.

V usage is TRBV7-2 and J usage is TRBJ2-3; TRBD2 aligns across 14 bases. V lost 5 bases to trimming and J lost 5 bases; unmatched junction nucleotides: 6. The CDR3 covers 16 residues. From germline, CDR1 is SGHTA and CDR2 FQGNSA. CDR3 residues: CASSPGLAGALDTQYF. The DNA of the CDR3 is TGTGCCAGCAGCCCGGGACTAGCGGGAGCCTTAGATACGCAGTATTTT. Drawing the rest from reference TRBV7-2 and TRBJ2-3, the complete variable domain is GAGVSQSPSNKVTEKGKDVELRCDPISGHTALYWYRQSLGQGLEFLIYFQGNSAPDKSGLPSDRFSAERTGGSVSTLTIQRTQQEDSAVYLCASSPGLAGALDTQYFGPGTRLTVL.

The chain has TRBV11-2 and TRBJ2-1; D ambiguous. V lost 0 bases to trimming and J lost 0 bases, with 9 bases between them. The CDR3 extends over 16 amino acids. Germline values: CDR1 SGHAT, CDR2 FQNNGV. In nucleotides, the CDR3 is TGTGCCAGCAGCTTAGATCTATCCCCCTCCTACAATGAGCAGTTCTTC. Translation: CASSLDLSPSYNEQFF.

V is TRBV19 and J is TRBJ1-1, with a tentative D call TRBD1 (5 bases). The CDR3 loop spans 14 amino acids. Germline V gene data show CDR1 as LNHDA and CDR2 as SQIVND (reference sequence). Trimming left V 6 bases short and J 4 bases short, with 15 bases between. CDR3 sequence: CASRSGTPITEAFF. CDR3 DNA sequence: TGTGCCAGTAGGTCAGGGACTCCGATCACTGAAGCTTTCTTT.

For this clone: An end of the junction differs from the germline gene, which may be a read error. The chain recombines TRBV7-7 with TRBJ2-5; D is unclear. The CDR3 has 12 residues. The germline CDR1 and CDR2 sequences are SSHAT and FNYEAQ (reference sequence). CDR3 bases: TGTGCTAGCAGCCCACTCGAGGAGACCCAGTACTTC. Its protein is CASSPLEETQYF.

The rearrangement joins TRBV11-2 to TRBJ1-2, with 8 bases fitting TRBD1. The CDR3 is 14 amino acids. The germline V gene encodes CDR1 SGHAT and CDR2 FQNNGV. The V gene end was trimmed by 5 bases and the J gene end by 6 bases; junction bases not matched to a gene: 8. The DNA of the CDR3 is TGTGCCAGCAGCCGGGTTGACAGGGGCCATGGCTACACCTTC. Its translation: CASSRVDRGHGYTF.

This clone was found a few times. The chain has TRBV7-2 and TRBJ2-5; 9 bases fit TRBD2. Per the germline V gene, CDR1 is SGHTA and CDR2 is FQGNSA. V shed 5 bases, J shed 4 bases, and the junction held 5 bases outside the gene matches. The CDR3 loop spans 14 amino acids. CDR3 residues: CASSTGLAPETQYF. The CDR3 DNA is TGTGCCAGCAGCACCGGACTAGCGCCAGAGACCCAGTACTTC. Looking up the rest from reference TRBV7-2 and TRBJ2-5 gives the full variable domain: GAGVSQSPSNKVTEKGKDVELRCDPISGHTALYWYRQSLGQGLEFLIYFQGNSAPDKSGLPSDRFSAERTGGSVSTLTIQRTQQEDSAVYLCASSTGLAPETQYFGPGTRLLVL.

The CDR3 spells CASSLGGGSGEQYF. The CDR3 bases are TGTGCCAGCAGCTTAGGAGGAGGGTCCGGCGAGCAGTACTTC. J is TRBJ2-7 and V is TRBV7-6; D is perhaps TRBD2 (6 bases). The germline V gene has CDR1 SGHVS and CDR2 FNYEAQ. The V end lost 1 base, the J end lost 6 bases, and 13 bases lay between the germline ends. The CDR3 consists of 14 residues.